The rows below give T cell receptor beta chains drawn from one sample of a study of blood T cell repertoires in COVID-19. Profiling relied on immunoSEQ multiplex PCR, and the TCRdb table lists in-frame clones only, not all of them. The repertoire holds about 310,000 clones, with over 75% as singletons. The sequencing sample was made of PBMCs or T cells enriched from blood (not recorded which). The receptor set was obtained from a woman between 40 and 55 years old who had recovered from COVID-19. CDR3s include the opening cysteine and the closing phenylalanine or tryptophan. The D gene is left open where the match is weak. Rows give clone size only sometimes, using once, few, many, or a class for an expanded clone.

>NA|TRBV10-3|TRBJ1-1|TRBD1
CAIGGQGGTEAFF
TGTGCCATCGGAGGACAGGGGGGCACTGAAGCTTTCTTT
>NA|TRBV5-1|TRBJ2-7|NA
CASSLEKGGSSYEQYF
TGCGCCAGCAGCTTGGAAAAGGGGGGGAGCTCCTACGAGCAGTACTTC
>NA|TRBV7-2|TRBJ1-5|TRBD1
CASSSRQGVQPQHF
TGTGCCAGCAGCTCCCGGCAGGGGGTCCAGCCCCAGCATTTT
>NA|TRBV5-1|TRBJ1-2|TRBD1
CASSPRQGAGYGYTF
TGCGCCAGCAGCCCCCGACAGGGGGCTGGATATGGCTACACCTTC
>once|TRBV30|TRBJ2-1|NA
CAWGLPYNEQFF
TGTGCCTGGGGACTACCCTACAATGAGCAGTTCTTC
>NA|TRBV5-1|TRBJ1-3|NA
CASSLQSSGNTIYF
TGCGCCAGCAGCTTACAAAGCTCTGGAAACACCATATATTTT
>NA|TRBV28|TRBJ2-5|TRBD1
CASSRTPRTGERETQYF
TGTGCCAGCAGCCGCACACCCCGGACAGGGGAAAGAGAGACCCAGTACTTC
>NA|TRBV5-6|TRBJ2-5|TRBD1
CASSRTGQWGETQYF
TGTGCCAGCAGCCGAACGGGACAGTGGGGAGAGACCCAGTACTTC
>NA|TRBV27|TRBJ2-7|TRBD1
CASSPRQGPYEQYF
TGTGCCAGCAGTCCACGACAGGGGCCCTACGAGCAGTACTTC
>NA|TRBV27|TRBJ2-5|TRBD1
CASSYRGTKTQYF
TGTGCCAGCAGTTACAGGGGAACAAAGACCCAGTACTTC
>NA|TRBV9|TRBJ2-3|NA
CASSVAPRTGGTDTQYF
TGTGCCAGCAGCGTAGCCCCGCGAACGGGAGGCACAGATACGCAGTATTTT
>NA|TRBV28|TRBJ2-1|NA
CASGLGDTRYNEQFF
TGTGCCAGCGGTCTCGGGGACACACGGTACAATGAGCAGTTCTTC
>once|TRBV18|TRBJ2-7|NA
CASSATETSYEQYF
TGTGCCAGCTCAGCGACAGAAACTTCCTACGAGCAGTACTTC
>few|TRBV2|TRBJ1-2|NA
CASSPQGLGYGYTF
TGTGCCAGCAGCCCACAGGGTCTCGGGTATGGCTACACCTTC
>NA|TRBV18|TRBJ1-5|NA
CASSPGQNQPQHF
TGTGCCAGCTCACCAGGCCAGAATCAGCCCCAGCATTTT
>once|TRBV5-1|TRBJ2-3|TRBD2
CASSSSAGGAFGTQYF
TGCGCCAGCAGCTCCTCAGCGGGAGGCGCCTTCGGGACGCAGTATTTT
>few|TRBV19|TRBJ1-1|NA
CASSIVGREAFF
TGTGCCAGTAGTATAGTGGGGAGGGAAGCTTTCTTT
>NA|TRBV4-2|TRBJ1-5|TRBD1
CASSQEGQRFGSNQPQHF
TGTGCCAGCAGCCAAGAGGGACAGAGGTTTGGGAGCAATCAGCCCCAGCATTTT
>NA|TRBV6-2/TRBV6-3|TRBJ1-2|NA
CASSTPRGDFYGYTF
TGTGCCAGCAGCACCCCCAGAGGGGACTTTTATGGCTACACCTTC
>NA|TRBV7-8|TRBJ2-1|TRBD2
CASSAELTSGGENEQFF
TGTGCCAGCAGCGCCGAGTTGACTAGCGGGGGGGAGAATGAGCAGTTCTTC
>NA|TRBV11-3|TRBJ2-2|TRBD2
CASSFGRAGGPSTGELFF
TGTGCCAGCAGCTTCGGTCGAGCGGGGGGGCCATCCACCGGGGAGCTGTTTTTT
>NA|TRBV19|TRBJ1-1|TRBD1
CASSTTYRGTNTEAFF
TGTGCCAGTAGTACAACATACAGGGGTACGAACACTGAAGCTTTCTTT
>NA|TRBV2|TRBJ1-4|NA
CASGTRDTPKLFF
TGTGCCAGCGGCACCCGGGACACACCAAAACTGTTTTTT
>NA|TRBV19|TRBJ2-2|NA
CASRPQGFTGELFF
TGTGCCAGTAGACCACAGGGATTCACCGGGGAGCTGTTTTTT
>NA|TRBV4-3|TRBJ2-3|NA
CASSQVENTDTQYF
TGCGCCAGCAGCCAAGTAGAGAACACAGATACGCAGTATTTT
>NA|TRBV7-2|TRBJ2-5|TRBD1
CASSPRPTGTGGRETQYF
TGTGCCAGCAGCCCTCGGCCCACCGGGACAGGGGGCCGAGAGACCCAGTACTTC
>NA|TRBV19|TRBJ1-5|NA
CASSISGWPQHF
TGTGCCAGTAGTATATCGGGGTGGCCCCAGCATTTT
>NA|TRBV7-2|TRBJ2-2|TRBD2
CASSLARIPGGPLGTGELFF
TGTGCCAGCAGCTTAGCGCGGATTCCGGGGGGGCCTCTCGGTACCGGGGAGCTGTTTTTT
>NA|TRBV13|TRBJ2-7|TRBD2
CASSPRGNEGENEQYF
TGTGCCAGCAGCCCGCGGGGGAACGAAGGTGAGAACGAGCAGTACTTC
>once|TRBV9|TRBJ1-3|NA
CASSVGGTNSGNTIYF
TGTGCCAGCAGCGTGGGAGGGACAAACTCTGGAAACACCATATATTTT
>NA|TRBV3-1/TRBV3-2|TRBJ1-1|NA
CASSQVQGSEAFF
TGTGCCAGCAGCCAAGTTCAGGGGTCTGAAGCTTTCTTT